This T cell receptor (beta chain) was profiled in a study of a mutant IDH1 vaccine in newly diagnosed glioma. About the study: Standard pretreatment was either radiotherapy, temozolomide, or, for most, radiochemotherapy with temozolomide.

CDR3 length: 15 amino acids. The germline V gene encodes CDR1 SGHDN and CDR2 FVKESK. With 2 bases clipped from V and 4 bases from J, the junction kept 5 bases outside the gene matches. Overall study results and limits: Researchers report vaccine-induced immune responses in roughly 93% of patients.

Time point in this sample: week 11, during vaccination. The investigators gave 300 ug of mutant IDH1 20-mer peptide in each vaccine dose, together with topical imiquimod. There were new WHO grade 3 or 4 astrocytomas in the donors, and these were IDH1-mutant and ATRX-lost. The protocol was immunoSEQ multiplex PCR, while the TCRdb copy is restricted to in-frame clones and leaves out a portion. The sample lists tens of thousands of clones, approximately 80% occurring once. Of note for this clone: As yet, its antigen is unknown.

This receptor was taken from a young man with glioma. The V and J genes are TRBV14 and TRBJ2-3; 8 positions match TRBD2. The material was PBMCs, obtained from a glioma patient whose treatment included an IDH1 peptide vaccine. The CDR3 loop is CASSQPRGGSDTQYF. DNA for the CDR3: TGTGCCAGCAGCCAACCCCGGGGGGGGTCAGATACGCAGTATTTT. Variable domain in full (rest from reference TRBV14 and TRBJ2-3): EAGVTQFPSHSVIEKGQTVTLRCDPISGHDNLYWYRRVMGKEIKFLLHFVKESKQDESGMPNNRFLAERTGGTYSTLKVQPAELEDSGVYFCASSQPRGGSDTQYFGPGTRLTVL.